One and the same sample provided the 15 T cell receptor beta chains below, sequenced in a study of cytomegalovirus exposure and HLA in healthy donors. The PCR contained 60 Vbeta and 13 Jbeta primers. Method: immunoSEQ multiplex PCR; TCRdb's copy keeps in-frame clones and lacks some. The sample has about 230,000 clones, about 80% seen once. Sequenced material: PBMCs. The receptors come from a middle-aged woman in good health and CMV-seronegative.

The chain employs TRBV7-6 and TRBJ1-5; possible D gene TRBD1, 5 bases. Germline CDR1 and CDR2: SGHVS and FNYEAQ. V lost 6 bases and J lost 0, with 12 bases in between. CDR3 length: 15 amino acids. DNA of the CDR3: TGTGCCAGCAGTGGGGTGGGGGGTAGCAATCAGCCCCAGCATTTT. Amino acids: CASSGVGGSNQPQHF.

The chain is built from TRBV7-2 and TRBJ2-1; 12 bases map to TRBD2. Trimming at V came to 8 bases and at J to 4 bases, leaving 6 bases not matched to a gene. CDR3 length: 15 amino acids. CDR1 is SGHTA, CDR2 FQGNSA, per germline. The CDR3 DNA follows: TGTGCCAGCTTCGGACTAGCGGGGCCATACAATGAGCAGTTCTTC. The encoded protein is CASFGLAGPYNEQFF.

The chain uses TRBV19 and TRBJ2-3, with TRBD2 as a possible D gene (6 bases). This CDR3 comprises 17 residues. The germline gives CDR1 LNHDA, CDR2 SQIVND (reference sequence). Trimming left V 4 bases short and J 2 bases short, with 19 bases between. The CDR3 sequence is CASSTRQSGTPTDTQYF. The CDR3 coding sequence is TGTGCCAGTAGTACCCGACAGTCGGGGACTCCCACAGATACGCAGTATTTT.

The V and J genes are TRBV30 and TRBJ2-3, with a tentative D call TRBD2 (5 bases). Trimming shortened V by 3 bases and J by 3 bases, and 16 bases separated the two germline ends. The CDR3 spans 15 residues. The germline CDR1 and CDR2 sequences are GTSNPN and SVGIG (reference sequence). This chain's CDR3 is CAWSSWGSATDTQYF. CDR3 nucleotide sequence: TGTGCCTGGAGCTCCTGGGGTAGCGCGACAGATACGCAGTATTTT.

The rearrangement links TRBV19 to TRBJ2-1; 8 positions agree with TRBD1. Per the germline V gene, CDR1 is LNHDA and CDR2 is SQIVND (reference sequence). Trimming took 4 bases from V and 4 from J; bases not matched to a gene: 6. This CDR3 region has 15 residues. As DNA, the CDR3 is TGTGCCAGTAGTAGACAGGGGAACCATTACAATGAGCAGTTCTTC. Encoded protein: CASSRQGNHYNEQFF. Combining the CDR3 with reference TRBV19 and TRBJ2-1 gives the whole variable domain DGGITQSPKYLFRKEGQNVTLSCEQNLNHDAMYWYRQDPGQGLRLIYYSQIVNDFQKGDIAEGYSVSREKKESFPLTVTSAQKNPTAFYLCASSRQGNHYNEQFFGPGTRLTVL.

V usage is TRBV2 and J usage is TRBJ2-3; the match to TRBD2 covers 11 bases. V lost 9 bases to trimming and J lost 2 bases; unmatched junction nucleotides: 7. The CDR3 consists of 15 residues. Looked up from germline, CDR1 is SNHLY and CDR2 is FYNNEI. The CDR3 protein is CASILAGVFTDTQYF. The CDR3 DNA sequence: TGTGCCAGTATACTAGCGGGGGTTTTCACAGATACGCAGTATTTT.

This chain links TRBV7-2 with TRBJ1-6; D is perhaps TRBD1 (5 bases). Germline V CDR1 and CDR2: SGHTA, FQGNSA. This CDR3 is 14 amino acids long. V lost 5 bases and J 7 bases, leaving 12 bases between the germline ends. The CDR3 sequence is CASSHAGGNSPLHF. The CDR3 coding sequence is TGTGCCAGCAGCCACGCGGGGGGGAATTCACCCCTCCACTTT.

The CDR3 DNA sequence: TGTGCCAGTAGTATAGTGGACAGGGTACAAGAGACCCAGTACTTC. Its protein is CASSIVDRVQETQYF. The chain has TRBV19 and TRBJ2-5, with TRBD1 identical over 8 bases. Germline loops: CDR1 LNHDA, CDR2 SQIVND (reference sequence). The CDR3 loop spans 15 amino acids. Germline trimming cut 1 base from V and 2 bases from J; bases unmatched to any gene: 3.

This clone has a handful of counts. Written as DNA, the CDR3 is TGCGCCAGCAGCTTGGCGACAGGGACTAACACTGAAGCTTTCTTT. It encodes CASSLATGTNTEAFF. The rearrangement joins TRBV5-1 to TRBJ1-1; 7 bases match TRBD1. This CDR3 is 15 amino acids long. Looked up from germline, CDR1 is SGHRS and CDR2 is YFSETQ. J lost 2 bases, V lost 0 bases, and 4 bases had no gene match.

The chain joins TRBV14 to TRBJ2-7, with D unresolved. Trimming stripped 1 base from V and 4 bases from J, with 8 bases between. CDR3 size: 13 residues. Germline CDR1 is SGHDN and CDR2 is FVKESK. The CDR3 sequence: CASSQVTSYEQYF. The CDR3 nucleotides are TGTGCCAGCAGCCAAGTCACTTCTTACGAGCAGTACTTC.

As for this clone: One end of the junction is discordant with germline, which a read error may explain. This chain connects TRBV7-9 to TRBJ2-7; TRBD2 agrees at 10 bases. Germline V gene data show CDR1 as SEHNR and CDR2 as FQNEAQ (reference sequence). The CDR3 is 15 amino acids. CDR3 protein: CSSSSFLAGVHEQYF. The CDR3 nucleotides read TGTTCCAGCAGTTCGTTTCTAGCGGGGGTCCACGAGCAGTACTTC.

This clone has just one count. The genes are TRBV9 and TRBJ1-2; D is possibly TRBD1 (5 bases). The V gene's germline CDR1 is SGDLS and CDR2 YYNGEE. The V gene lost 4 bases and the J gene lost 8 bases, with 15 bases spanning the gap. The CDR3 contains 13 residues. The chain's CDR3 is CASSRGGASGYTF. CDR3 nucleotide sequence: TGTGCCAGCAGCCGGGGGGGTGCCTCGGGCTACACCTTC.

The chain is built from TRBV28 and TRBJ2-7; D is unclear. This CDR3 has 18 residues. V was cut by 6 bases and J by 5 bases, with 29 bases left in between. Germline V gives CDR1 MDHEN, CDR2 SYDVKM. The DNA of the CDR3 is TGTGCCAGCAGCCCTTTTAAAATGTCAGTCCTCGGGTTTAACGAGCAGTACTTC. It encodes CASSPFKMSVLGFNEQYF.

This chain links TRBV29-1 with TRBJ1-2; 7 nucleotides agree with TRBD1. The CDR3 is 11 residues long. J was trimmed by 3 bases and V by 8 bases; bases with no gene match: 3. Germline lookup yields CDR1 SQVTM and CDR2 ANQGSEA. DNA for the CDR3: TGCAGCCTTGGGACAGACTATGGCTACACCTTC. Protein product: CSLGTDYGYTF.

The genes are TRBV6-6 and TRBJ2-5; perhaps TRBD1 as D (5 bases). The germline V gene has CDR1 MNHNY and CDR2 SVGAGI (reference sequence). Trimming left V 2 bases short and J 0 bases short, with 7 bases between. This CDR3 comprises 14 residues. CDR3 DNA sequence: TGTGCCAGCAGTTACGGGGCCAACCAAGAGACCCAGTACTTC. Translation: CASSYGANQETQYF.